The clone carrying this TCR beta chain was found a few times. Described time point: newly diagnosed GD, antithyroid drugs for less than 3 months. The TCR library was made from RNA extracted from PBMCs. According to the study, TCR beta libraries were built with iRepertoire HTBI primers and CDR3-region Arm-PCR. Each CDR3 protein is one row after TCRdb ran MiXCR on the multiplex PCR reads. The table lists about 540,000 distinct CDR3 sequences, 13% of them singletons. The entry originates in a study of regulatory T cells in long-lasting Graves disease. These data also featured in a second study, about T cells in Graves' hyperthyroidism and ophthalmopathy. From that study: TCR CDR3 regions were first amplified by RT-PCR with HTBI primers.

The sequencing used peripheral blood mononuclear cells (PBMCs), collected at new diagnosis, from a patient treated with antithyroid drugs. The sequence was collected from a man aged 25-45 years with Graves disease.

The CDR3 DNA sequence: TGTGCCAGTAGTCTGCGGGACAGCCGCGATAAACTGTTTTTT. Its translation: CASSLRDSRDKLFF. The rearrangement joins TRBV19 to TRBJ1-4, with 7 bases identical to TRBD1. The CDR3 has 14 residues. The junction had 11 bases not matched to a gene; V was cut back by 5 bases and J by 11 bases. Germline CDR1 reads LNHDA; CDR2 reads SQIVND (reference sequence).